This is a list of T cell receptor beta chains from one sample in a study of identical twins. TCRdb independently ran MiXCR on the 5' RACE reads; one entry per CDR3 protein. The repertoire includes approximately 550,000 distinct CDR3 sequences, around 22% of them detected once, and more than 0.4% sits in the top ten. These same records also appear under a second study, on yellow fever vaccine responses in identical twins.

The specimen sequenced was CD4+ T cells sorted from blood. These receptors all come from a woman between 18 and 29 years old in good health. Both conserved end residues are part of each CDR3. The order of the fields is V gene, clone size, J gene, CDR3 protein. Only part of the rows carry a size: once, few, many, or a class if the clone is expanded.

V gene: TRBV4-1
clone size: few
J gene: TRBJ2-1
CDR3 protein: CASGTSEFDEQFF

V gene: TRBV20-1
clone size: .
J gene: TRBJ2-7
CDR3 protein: CSATTSGRGYEQYF

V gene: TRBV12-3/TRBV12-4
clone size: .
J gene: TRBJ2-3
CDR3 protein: CATGRSLDTQYF

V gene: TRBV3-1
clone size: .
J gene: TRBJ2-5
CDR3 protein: CASSQPEPGTGKETQYF

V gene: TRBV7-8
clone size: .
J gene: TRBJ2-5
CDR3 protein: CASSSSSGRAWETQYF

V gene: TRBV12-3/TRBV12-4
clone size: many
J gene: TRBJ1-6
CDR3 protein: CASRQFSYNSPLHF

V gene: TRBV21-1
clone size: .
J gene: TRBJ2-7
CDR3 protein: CASSKTGDEQYF

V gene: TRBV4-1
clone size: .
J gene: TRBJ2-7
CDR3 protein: CASSHPRDSGYEQYF

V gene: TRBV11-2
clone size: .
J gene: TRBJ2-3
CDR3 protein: CASSPIQGALTDTQYF

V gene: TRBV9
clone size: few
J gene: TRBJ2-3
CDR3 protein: CASSGGGSGAGTQYF

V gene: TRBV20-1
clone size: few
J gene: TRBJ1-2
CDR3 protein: CSAQGQGQRFNYGYTF

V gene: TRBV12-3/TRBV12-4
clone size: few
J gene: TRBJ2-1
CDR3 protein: CASSPDRGTSNEQFF

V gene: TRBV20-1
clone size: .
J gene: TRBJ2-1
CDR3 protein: CSAPSQLTRNEQFF

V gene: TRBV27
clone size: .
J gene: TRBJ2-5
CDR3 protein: CASSKKNRDIRGGTQYF

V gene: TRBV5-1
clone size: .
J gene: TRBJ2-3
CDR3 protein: CASSLAGGPSTDTQYF

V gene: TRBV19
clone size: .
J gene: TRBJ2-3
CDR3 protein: CASSSDITGEDTQYF

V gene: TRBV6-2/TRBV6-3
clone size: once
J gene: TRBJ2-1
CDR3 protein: CASTHPGLNEQFF

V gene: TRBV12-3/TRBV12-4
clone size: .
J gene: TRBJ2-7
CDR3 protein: CASSSSTSREQYF

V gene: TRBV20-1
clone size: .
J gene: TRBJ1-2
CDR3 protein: CSAQEGTSANYGYTF

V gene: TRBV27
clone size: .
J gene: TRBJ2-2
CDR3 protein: CASSLSLAFANTGELFF

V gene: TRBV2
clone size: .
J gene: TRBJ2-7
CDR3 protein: CASSFNGAYEQYF

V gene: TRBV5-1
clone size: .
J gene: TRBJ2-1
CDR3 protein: CASSLAQRGGYNEQFF

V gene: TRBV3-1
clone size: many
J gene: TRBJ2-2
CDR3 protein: CASSQGHRRGELFF

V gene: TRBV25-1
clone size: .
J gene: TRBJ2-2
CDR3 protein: CASSGTGGHGELFF

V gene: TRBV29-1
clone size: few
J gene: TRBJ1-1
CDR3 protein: CSVGERHGAFF

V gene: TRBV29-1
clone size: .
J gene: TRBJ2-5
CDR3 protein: CSVTKPGSQETQYF

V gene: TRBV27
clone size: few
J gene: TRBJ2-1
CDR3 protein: CASTQGTGAQNEQFF

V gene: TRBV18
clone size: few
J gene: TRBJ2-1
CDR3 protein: CASSRPAGVSSYNEQFF

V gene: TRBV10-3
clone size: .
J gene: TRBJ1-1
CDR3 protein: CAISESMVTEAFF

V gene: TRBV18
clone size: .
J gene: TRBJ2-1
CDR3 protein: CASSPTGGRRDEQFF

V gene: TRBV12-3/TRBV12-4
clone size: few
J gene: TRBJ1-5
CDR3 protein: CASSKGFGSQPQHF

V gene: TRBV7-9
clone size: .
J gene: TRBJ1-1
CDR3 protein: CASSFSGMNTEAFF

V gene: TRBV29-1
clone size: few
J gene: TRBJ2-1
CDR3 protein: CSSGGRGWGEQFF

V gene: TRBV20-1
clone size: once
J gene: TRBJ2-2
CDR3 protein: CSARRSDANTGELFF

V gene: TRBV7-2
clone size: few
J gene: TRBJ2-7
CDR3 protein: CASNRAGQTYYEQYF

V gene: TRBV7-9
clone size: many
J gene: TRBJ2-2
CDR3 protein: CASSSHPENTGELFF

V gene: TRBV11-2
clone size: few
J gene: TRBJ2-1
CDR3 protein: CASSSLKQLNEQFF

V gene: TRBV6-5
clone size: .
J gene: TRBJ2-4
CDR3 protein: CASAGTGAVQYF

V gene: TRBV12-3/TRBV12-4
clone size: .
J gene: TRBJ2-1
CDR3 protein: CASRVGGSVNEQFF

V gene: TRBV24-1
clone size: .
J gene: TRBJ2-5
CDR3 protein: CATSDPGQPGETQYF

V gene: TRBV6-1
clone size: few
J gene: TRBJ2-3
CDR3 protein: CASSKTDSTDTQYF

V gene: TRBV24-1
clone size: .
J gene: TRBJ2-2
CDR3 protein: CATSDRKTGVTGELFF

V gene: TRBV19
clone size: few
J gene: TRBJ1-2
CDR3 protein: CASSIGQGYGYTF

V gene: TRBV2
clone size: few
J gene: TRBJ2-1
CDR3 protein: CASLREVNNEQFF

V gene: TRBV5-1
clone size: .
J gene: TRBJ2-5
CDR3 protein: CASSLEAGEYGETQYF

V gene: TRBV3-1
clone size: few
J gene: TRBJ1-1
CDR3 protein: CASSAPETEAFF

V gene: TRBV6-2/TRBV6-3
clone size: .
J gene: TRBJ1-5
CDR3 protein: CASSFPGGDQPQHF

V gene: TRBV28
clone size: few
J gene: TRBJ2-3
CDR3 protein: CASSRLAGVGPDTQYF

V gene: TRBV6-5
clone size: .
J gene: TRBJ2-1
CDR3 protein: CASSYKASSYNEQFF

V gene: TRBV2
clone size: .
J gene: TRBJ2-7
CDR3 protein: CASSEGQGTYEQYF